The 17 T cell receptor beta chains below all came from one sample that was sequenced in a study of OX40 agonist ivuxolimab in advanced cancers. Library preparation used the immunoSEQ multiplex PCR assay. This immuneACCESS table, as held by TCRdb, lists in-frame sequences with V and J called but not all clones. Of the missing ones, under half trace to an unresolved V gene in checked studies; the others have no known cause. The sample has 30,000 to 40,000 clones on record, about 80% of them singletons. The ten most abundant clones make up less than 25% of the sample. The material sequenced was CD4+ or CD8+ T cells sorted from blood, taken in a trial of the OX40 agonist ivuxolimab. These receptors were taken from an adult with an advanced solid tumor such as melanoma, head and neck, liver or kidney cancer.

V and J are TRBV7-2 and TRBJ2-7; the D gene is possibly TRBD1 (6 bases). CDR1 and CDR2 from the germline V gene are SGHTA and FQGNSA. The CDR3 covers 12 residues. V was cut by 8 bases and J by 3 bases, with 11 bases left in between. In nucleotides, the CDR3 is TGTGCCAGCCGAGCACAGGGCTACGAGCAGTACTTC. Translated: CASRAQGYEQYF.

The chain employs TRBV19 and TRBJ1-1, with D uncertain. V lost 7 bases to trimming and J lost 1 base, with 13 bases between them. The CDR3 is 14 residues long. CDR1 and CDR2 (germline): LNHDA, SQIVND (reference sequence). CDR3 loop: CASNSFGRNTEAFF. In DNA, the CDR3 is TGTGCCAGTAATAGTTTCGGTCGGAACACTGAAGCTTTCTTT.

CDR3 region: CASSETVHSNQPQHF. CDR3 bases: TGTGCCAGCAGTGAGACAGTCCATAGCAATCAGCCCCAGCATTTT. The rearrangement joins TRBV6-1 to TRBJ1-5; TRBD1 is a possible D gene (5 bases). The germline V gene has CDR1 MNHNS and CDR2 SASEGT. Trimming took off 3 bases at V and 0 bases at J, with 9 bases between the two ends. The CDR3 has 15 amino acids.

V gene TRBV15 combines with J gene TRBJ1-4; D might be TRBD1 (6 bases). V was clipped by 3 bases and J by 8 bases, with 19 bases between them. CDR3 length: 16 residues. The germline gives CDR1 LNHNV, CDR2 YYDKDF (reference sequence). The CDR3 nucleotides read TGTGCCACCAGCAGCGAGTCCGGGGGCTCGGGGGAAAAACTGTTTTTT. Its protein is CATSSESGGSGEKLFF.

V gene TRBV30 combines with J gene TRBJ2-7; TRBD2 is a possible D gene (5 bases). V shed 2 bases and J shed 4 bases, with 18 bases lying between them. Germline assignment: CDR1 GTSNPN and CDR2 SVGIG (reference sequence). This CDR3 contains 15 residues. CDR3 protein: CAWSRAEAPNYEQYF. DNA for the CDR3: TGTGCCTGGAGTCGAGCGGAGGCTCCCAATTACGAGCAGTACTTC.

This clone was recorded a few times. The V and J genes are TRBV30 and TRBJ1-5; 9 bases match TRBD1. CDR1 is GTSNPN, CDR2 SVGIG, per germline (reference sequence). The junction had 10 bases not matched to a gene; V was cut back by 2 bases and J by 5 bases. This CDR3 is 16 amino acids long. In nucleotides, the CDR3 is TGTGCCTGGAGTTCCCGGGGGACAGGGAGCGATCAGCCCCAGCATTTT. This codes for CAWSSRGTGSDQPQHF.

DNA of the CDR3: TGTGCCATCAGGGGACAGGGGAGGAATGAGCAGTTCTTC. Translation: CAIRGQGRNEQFF. The J gene is TRBJ2-1, the V gene TRBV10-3; TRBD1 matches 10 bases. Germline lookup yields CDR1 ENHRY and CDR2 SYGVKD. This CDR3 is 13 amino acids long. The V segment lost 6 bases and the J segment 7 bases; nucleotides outside the gene matches: 3.

The V call is TRBV11-2, the J call TRBJ2-3; D remains unclear. Deletions cut 5 bases from V and 2 bases from J, with 17 bases between. CDR3 length: 16 residues. Looked up from germline, CDR1 is SGHAT and CDR2 is FQNNGV. The CDR3 nucleotides are TGTGCCAGCAGCCCCATTTTTCAGGCCTACACAGATACGCAGTATTTT. Translation: CASSPIFQAYTDTQYF. The full variable domain, its missing parts supplied by reference TRBV11-2 and TRBJ2-3, is EAGVAQSPRYKIIEKRQSVAFWCNPISGHATLYWYQQILGQGPKLLIQFQNNGVVDDSQLPKDRFSAERLKGVDSTLKIQPAKLEDSAVYLCASSPIFQAYTDTQYFGPGTRLTVL.

This chain joins TRBV5-4 and TRBJ1-2; 7 bases are a match to TRBD1. Trimming removed 5 bases from V and 0 bases from J; junction bases left unmatched: 13. Germline CDR1 reads SGHNT; CDR2 reads YYREEE (reference sequence). The CDR3 contains 17 residues. The CDR3 spells CASSPGAGGPTNYGYTF. The CDR3 DNA follows: TGTGCCAGCAGTCCCGGGGCAGGGGGGCCGACTAACTATGGCTACACCTTC.

The V call is TRBV7-3, the J call TRBJ1-2; TRBD1 agrees at 11 bases. This CDR3 spans 13 amino acids. Trimming took 4 bases from V and 8 from J; bases not matched to a gene: 3. The germline gives CDR1 SGHTA, CDR2 FQGTGA. The CDR3 loop is CASSWTGGEGYTF. The CDR3 nucleotides read TGTGCCAGCAGCTGGACAGGGGGCGAGGGCTACACCTTC.

The table lists this clone with a few counts. An end of the junction does not agree with germline; a read error may underlie this. V usage is TRBV7-9 and J usage is TRBJ2-7, with D possibly matching TRBD1 (6 bases). The CDR3 loop spans 12 amino acids. CDR1 SEHNR and CDR2 FQNEAQ come from the germline V gene (reference sequence). The CDR3 coding sequence is TGTGCCAGCAGTCAACAGGGTTACGGGCAGTACTTC. Amino acid sequence: CASSQQGYGQYF.

The V and J genes are TRBV18 and TRBJ2-1, with TRBD2 matching over 11 bases. CDR1 is KGHSH and CDR2 is LQKENI in the germline V gene. The CDR3 has 15 amino acids. J lost 4 bases, V lost 6 bases, and 5 bases had no gene match. Written as DNA, the CDR3 is TGTGCCAGCTCTCGGACTAGCGGGTCTTACAATGAGCAGTTCTTC. Encoded protein: CASSRTSGSYNEQFF.

This chain joins TRBV7-9 and TRBJ2-5; 10 bases map to TRBD1. CDR3 length: 14 amino acids. CDR1 is SEHNR, CDR2 FQNEAQ, per germline (reference sequence). J was trimmed by 5 bases and V by 5 bases; bases with no gene match: 5. The CDR3 sequence is CASSRDRGRETQYF. As DNA, the CDR3 is TGTGCCAGCAGCCGGGACAGGGGTCGCGAGACCCAGTACTTC.

The chain recombines TRBV9 with TRBJ2-4; tentatively, D is TRBD2 (5 bases). The CDR3 length is 12 residues. V was cut by 0 bases and J by 12 bases, with 10 bases left in between. The germline V gene encodes CDR1 SGDLS and CDR2 YYNGEE. The chain's CDR3 is CASSVGESDQYF. As DNA, the CDR3 is TGTGCCAGCAGCGTAGGGGAGTCAGATCAGTACTTC.

V gene TRBV29-1 combines with J gene TRBJ2-4, with a tentative D call TRBD1 (7 bases). The germline V gene has CDR1 SQVTM and CDR2 ANQGSEA. Trimming cost V 6 bases and J 12 bases, with 24 bases left between them. The CDR3 covers 14 residues. CDR3 sequence reads: CSVGKGGGERAQYF. CDR3 in DNA: TGCAGCGTGGGGAAAGGAGGGGGCGAGCGGGCTCAGTACTTC. The whole variable domain, remainder taken from reference TRBV29-1 and TRBJ2-4, is SAVISQKPSRDICQRGTSLTIQCQVDSQVTMMFWYRQQPGQSLTLIATANQGSEATYESGFVIDKFPISRPNLTFSTLTVSNMSPEDSSIYLCSVGKGGGERAQYFGAGTRLSVL.

The chain combines TRBV27 with TRBJ1-6, with a weak D call TRBD1 (5 bases). V was cut by 3 bases and J by 9 bases, with 15 bases left in between. CDR1 is MNHEY and CDR2 is SMNVEV in the germline V gene (reference sequence). This CDR3 spans 15 amino acids. DNA of the CDR3: TGTGCCAGCAGTTTTATCGACAGCACCCCTTCACCCCTCCACTTT. Residues: CASSFIDSTPSPLHF.

This chain connects TRBV5-1 to TRBJ1-2; D call uncertain. Deletions cut 0 bases from V and 7 bases from J, with 10 bases between. Germline V gives CDR1 SGHRS, CDR2 YFSETQ. The CDR3 spans 13 residues. CDR3 loop: CASSLASSFGYTF. The CDR3 DNA reads TGCGCCAGCAGCTTGGCTTCGTCGTTTGGCTACACCTTC.